This TCR beta chain was captured in a study of T cell changes during pregnancy in multiple sclerosis. Sequencing used immunoSEQ multiplex PCR; TCRdb keeps in-frame clones, though not all of them. This sample has over 30,000 clones, with 88% found just once. Trimming at V came to 2 bases and at J to 4 bases, leaving 4 bases not matched to a gene. This CDR3 is built from 14 residues. Germline V gene sequence: CDR1 SGHRS, CDR2 YFSETQ. The sequence was collected from a female donor with multiple sclerosis, enrolled in a pregnancy study. The chain employs TRBV5-1 and TRBJ1-1; 8 bases map to TRBD1. The sample consisted of CD4+ T cells from peripheral blood mononuclear cells, taken before pregnancy. The CDR3 protein is CASSFRQGLTEAFF. The CDR3, as DNA: TGCGCCAGCAGCTTTCGACAGGGGCTCACTGAAGCTTTCTTT.